Sequencing of this TCR beta chain was carried out in a study of T cell repertoires in cytomegalovirus infection (dated by TCRdb to the late 2010s). Looking at the study overall: Because public TCR beta signatures pointed to carriage of CMV infection together with the matching HLA type, the HLA type of each donor mattered for the analysis. Paper-wide results and their limitations: Cumulative frequency of public TCR beta family members discriminated carriers of CMV infection plus the relevant HLA type in this cohort and an independent 352-donor cohort. In the ex vivo response, HLA-C-restricted CMV-specific TCR beta clonotypes were dominant, and in two of eight donors the single most frequent clonotype came from this HLA-C-restricted group.

TCRdb lists the instrument as Illumina HiSeq 1500. TCRdb applied fastp at Q25 and MiXCR to the public reads, then kept only in-frame beta chains. For every CDR3 protein sequence, its rows merge into one entry that carries the most common genes and DNA. The sample yields 7,000 to 8,000 distinct CDR3 sequences; 45% to 55% were counted once. The ten largest clonotypes hold 70% to 75% of the sample. With respect to this clonotype: No antigen is known for it. No much larger clone exists at a distance of one base, and base qualities are not known.

Taken from cysteine to phenylalanine, the CDR3 has 15 residues. Only CDR3 DNA is held: 45 bases, read in frame from base 1. The germline V gene gives CDR1 as SGHRS and CDR2 as YFSETQ. V is cut by 2 bases and J by 6 bases, and the space between the germline ends is 15 bases. The specimen sequenced was PBMCs, sequenced either directly or after in vitro stimulation (not recorded which). The TCR was taken from a human donor in good health (CMV status not recorded). Some clones in this sample may be carry-over from other donors' samples. Recombination linked TRBV5-1 to TRBJ2-1; the D gene cannot be resolved reliably. The CDR3 reads CASSFFTTTGNEQFF. The nucleotides read TGCGCCAGCAGCTTTTTTACGACAACGGGCAATGAGCAGTTCTTC.